This TCR beta chain was found in a study of Ad26.COV2.S vaccination and SARS-CoV-2 variants. Study-level points and caveats: People who got the vaccine had more spike-specific TCR breadth than people who got placebo.

On this clone: The antigen is unknown.

Treatment reported: around 19 received Ad26.COV2.S at low or high dose, single or two shots; 5 received placebo; per-sample allocation not given. Sampling was done on day 63 after the first vaccine or placebo injection. The CDR3 is 15 residues long. The germline CDR1 and CDR2 sequences are MDHEN and SYDVKM. The junction had 8 bases not matched to a gene; V was cut back by 8 bases and J by 1 base. Assay used: immunoSEQ multiplex PCR; TCRdb lists only in-frame clones, some missing. Counted here are over 300,000 clones, approximately 83% occurring once; the ten biggest clones make up about 7.1%. The gene calls are TRBV28 and TRBJ2-3, with TRBD1 identical over 8 bases. The input for sequencing was peripheral blood, taken in a trial of Ad26.COV2.S vaccine versus placebo. The clonotype comes from a person between 18 and 65 years old who received the Ad26.COV2.S COVID-19 vaccine or a placebo. The CDR3 loop is CASGGWGQGTDTQYF. CDR3 nucleotide sequence: TGTGCCAGCGGGGGCTGGGGACAGGGCACAGATACGCAGTATTTT.